Presented here are 32 T cell receptor beta chains from one specimen sequenced in a study of cytomegalovirus exposure and HLA in healthy donors. In the PCR, 60 Vbeta and 13 Jbeta primers were used. The method was immunoSEQ multiplex PCR; TCRdb's version includes in-frame clones alone and lacks a portion of them. The sample lists 120,000 or so clones, around three quarters seen once, with 0.95% to 1.5% in the top ten. Source material: PBMCs. The receptors here all came from a female donor in good health and CMV-seronegative.

This chain connects TRBV11-2 to TRBJ2-7, with TRBD2 matching over 8 bases. Germline lookup yields CDR1 SGHAT and CDR2 FQNNGV. V dropped 6 bases and J dropped 4; count of bases not matched to a gene: 11. The CDR3 spans 15 residues. The CDR3 protein is CASRDREGHRYEQYF. The DNA of the CDR3 is TGTGCCAGCAGGGACCGGGAGGGCCACCGATACGAGCAGTACTTC. The whole variable domain, filled in from reference TRBV11-2 and TRBJ2-7, reads EAGVAQSPRYKIIEKRQSVAFWCNPISGHATLYWYQQILGQGPKLLIQFQNNGVVDDSQLPKDRFSAERLKGVDSTLKIQPAKLEDSAVYLCASRDREGHRYEQYFGPGTRLTVT.

The chain uses TRBV29-1 and TRBJ1-2; 7 positions agree with TRBD1. The junction had 4 bases not matched to a gene; V was cut back by 6 bases and J by 3 bases. Per germline, CDR1 SQVTM and CDR2 ANQGSEA. This CDR3 region has 12 residues. CDR3 protein: CSVGDRDYGYTF. CDR3 coding DNA: TGCAGCGTCGGTGACAGGGACTATGGCTACACCTTC. The entire variable domain, with the rest obtained from reference TRBV29-1 and TRBJ1-2, is as follows: SAVISQKPSRDICQRGTSLTIQCQVDSQVTMMFWYRQQPGQSLTLIATANQGSEATYESGFVIDKFPISRPNLTFSTLTVSNMSPEDSSIYLCSVGDRDYGYTFGSGTRLTVV.

The V and J genes are TRBV7-9 and TRBJ2-2; 11 bases match TRBD1. The J segment lost 7 bases and the V segment lost 8 bases, leaving 12 bases of the junction unmatched. This CDR3 has 16 residues. Germline V gene lookup returns CDR1 SEHNR and CDR2 FQNEAQ (reference sequence). As DNA, the CDR3 is TGTGCCAGCTCCCTGGGAGGACAGGGGGCTTTCGGGGAGCTGTTTTTT. It translates to CASSLGGQGAFGELFF.

The table lists this clone with a count of one. The chain has TRBV4-1 and TRBJ1-3; TRBD1 aligns across 11 bases. The V and J ends lost 2 bases and 1 base, in that order; junction bases with no gene match: 7. This CDR3 has 18 residues. The germline V gene has CDR1 MGHRA and CDR2 YSYEKL. CDR3: CASSQPRTGGLSGNTIYF. The CDR3 DNA is TGCGCCAGCAGCCAACCGAGGACAGGGGGCTTATCTGGAAACACCATATATTTT.

This clone was observed once. This chain links TRBV19 with TRBJ2-2; D not resolved. The CDR3 covers 14 residues. Looked up from germline, CDR1 is LNHDA and CDR2 is SQIVND (reference sequence). Between the trimmed V and J ends, which lost 9 bases and 0 bases, there was a span of 11 bases. The CDR3 region has the DNA TGTGCCAGCGCTTCAAGCCCGAACACCGGGGAGCTGTTTTTT. Translated: CASASSPNTGELFF.

Details on this clone: One junction end does not reproduce the germline sequence, and a read error may be involved. The chain employs TRBV7-9 and TRBJ1-6; 9 bases are a match to TRBD1. The germline gives CDR1 SEHNR, CDR2 FQNEAQ (reference sequence). The CDR3 is made up of 17 amino acids. The CDR3 DNA follows: TGTTCCAGCAGCCGGCTACCACAGGGGGCTTCGGGGTCACCCCTCCACTTT. Translation gives CSSSRLPQGASGSPLHF.

The chain has TRBV7-6 and TRBJ2-1, with 8 bases identical to TRBD2. This CDR3 comprises 17 residues. V was clipped by 1 base and J by 7 bases; unmatched bases: 12. From germline, CDR1 is SGHVS and CDR2 FNYEAQ. CDR3 sequence: CASSLGSGIAGNNEQFF. The CDR3 DNA reads as TGTGCCAGCAGCTTAGGATCGGGGATAGCGGGGAATAATGAGCAGTTCTTC.

This sequence joins TRBV5-8 and TRBJ1-5; the D gene is possibly TRBD1 (6 bases). CDR1 and CDR2 (germline): SGHTS, YDEGEE. The germline V and J ends were trimmed by 8 bases and 7 bases, with 13 bases remaining between them. The CDR3 sequence is 12 residues long. CDR3 loop: CASAGGGQPQHF. CDR3 bases: TGTGCCAGTGCAGGTGGGGGCCAGCCCCAGCATTTT.

This chain uses TRBV6-1 with TRBJ1-1; the match to TRBD1 covers 7 bases. The CDR3 totals 16 residues. The J segment lost 5 bases and the V segment lost 0 bases, leaving 9 bases of the junction unmatched. Germline CDR1 reads MNHNS; CDR2 reads SASEGT. The CDR3 DNA reads TGTGCCAGCAGTGAAGCAAGTGGAGGGGGCAAGACTGAAGCTTTCTTT. It specifies CASSEASGGGKTEAFF.

Only one count was recorded for this clone. This chain connects TRBV5-4 to TRBJ2-7, with 7 positions matching TRBD1. The CDR3 length is 13 residues. V was pared by 2 bases and J by 7 bases, with 6 bases of the junction left unmatched. CDR1 and CDR2 from the germline V gene are SGHNT and YYREEE (reference sequence). This CDR3 is CASSFRQGWEQYF. CDR3 DNA: TGTGCCAGCAGCTTCCGACAGGGTTGGGAGCAGTACTTC.

The chain combines TRBV5-6 with TRBJ1-2, with a weak D call TRBD1 (6 bases). The CDR3 spans 15 residues. The ends were cut back, 3 bases at V and 4 bases at J, with 16 bases in the middle. In germline, CDR1 is SGHDT, CDR2 YYEEEE. CDR3 protein: CASSSQGGEVYGYTF. For the CDR3, the DNA is TGTGCCAGCAGCTCGCAAGGGGGAGAGGTCTATGGCTACACCTTC.

V and J are TRBV10-3 and TRBJ1-5, with D possibly matching TRBD1 (6 bases). The CDR3 contains 15 residues. Trimming removed 6 bases from V and 6 bases from J, with 18 bases in between. Germline CDR1 and CDR2: ENHRY and SYGVKD. This CDR3 reads CAISAGTLGSQPQHF. CDR3 nucleotides: TGTGCCATCAGCGCAGGGACATTAGGCTCTCAGCCCCAGCATTTT.

This sequence joins TRBV19 and TRBJ2-2; TRBD2 agrees at 7 bases. The CDR3 is made up of 14 amino acids. From germline, CDR1 is LNHDA and CDR2 SQIVND (reference sequence). J gave up 0 bases and V 9 bases, and 4 bases lay outside the gene matches. This CDR3 reads CASKRGANTGELFF. The DNA of the CDR3 is TGTGCCAGCAAACGGGGGGCGAACACCGGGGAGCTGTTTTTT.

CDR3 sequence: CASSPPSLETSSYTF. The CDR3 DNA reads TGCGCCAGCAGCCCCCCAAGCTTAGAGACAAGTAGCTACACCTTC. This chain links TRBV4-1 with TRBJ1-2; D remains unclear. Germline lookup yields CDR1 MGHRA and CDR2 YSYEKL. V lost 4 bases to trimming and J lost 9 bases, with 21 bases between them. The CDR3 consists of 15 residues.

A few counts support this clone. The chain combines TRBV27 with TRBJ2-4, with 9 bases lining up with TRBD1. J lost 7 bases, V lost 0 bases, and 4 bases had no gene match. Germline V gene lookup returns CDR1 MNHEY and CDR2 SMNVEV (reference sequence). This CDR3 region has 15 residues. The CDR3 region is CASSLSAGTGNIQYF. CDR3 DNA sequence: TGTGCCAGCAGTTTATCCGCCGGGACAGGGAACATTCAGTACTTC.

The chain joins TRBV9 to TRBJ2-1; TRBD2 aligns across 10 bases. The germline CDR1 and CDR2 sequences are SGDLS and YYNGEE. The CDR3 runs to 15 residues. Trimming at V came to 0 bases and at J to 8 bases, leaving 5 bases not matched to a gene. CDR3 sequence reads: CASSVEVAGGHEQFF. The CDR3 DNA reads TGTGCCAGCAGCGTAGAGGTAGCGGGAGGCCATGAGCAGTTCTTC. The complete variable domain, with remaining parts taken from reference TRBV9 and TRBJ2-1, reads DSGVTQTPKHLITATGQRVTLRCSPRSGDLSVYWYQQSLDQGLQFLIQYYNGEERAKGNILERFSAQQFPDLHSELNLSSLELGDSALYFCASSVEVAGGHEQFFGPGTRLTVL.

The chain has TRBV5-1 and TRBJ2-1; 9 bases line up with TRBD2. From germline, CDR1 is SGHRS and CDR2 YFSETQ. The junction had 8 bases not matched to a gene; V was cut back by 0 bases and J by 4 bases. There are 17 residues in the CDR3. The CDR3 sequence is CASSLELASGEYNEQFF. In DNA, the CDR3 is TGCGCCAGCAGCTTGGAATTGGCTAGCGGGGAGTACAATGAGCAGTTCTTC. Together with reference TRBV5-1 and TRBJ2-1, the CDR3 gives the full variable domain: KAGVTQTPRYLIKTRGQQVTLSCSPISGHRSVSWYQQTPGQGLQFLFEYFSETQRNKGNFPGRFSGRQFSNSRSEMNVSTLELGDSALYLCASSLELASGEYNEQFFGPGTRLTVL.

This clone was recorded only once. The genes are TRBV25-1 and TRBJ2-7, with D possibly TRBD2 on 6 matching bases. The CDR3 is made up of 14 amino acids. V lost 4 bases and J 6 bases, leaving 16 bases between the germline ends. CDR1 and CDR2 from the germline V gene are MGHDK and SYGVNS. CDR3 in DNA: TGTGCCAGCAGTGGGCGGGACCCTCTCCGCGAGCAGTACTTC. The encoded protein is CASSGRDPLREQYF.

This sequence joins TRBV5-4 and TRBJ2-1; D is ambiguous. Trimming pared 0 bases from V and 6 bases from J, leaving 10 bases between. CDR1 and CDR2 (germline): SGHNT, YYREEE (reference sequence). This CDR3 is built from 14 residues. The CDR3 sequence is CASSLEPQVNEQFF. The DNA for the CDR3 is TGTGCCAGCAGCTTGGAGCCGCAGGTCAATGAGCAGTTCTTC.

The chain carries TRBV7-9 and TRBJ2-3, with D tentatively TRBD2 (6 bases). The CDR3 extends over 16 amino acids. The V end lost 4 bases, the J end lost 1 base, and 15 bases lay between the germline ends. Germline V CDR1 and CDR2: SEHNR, FQNEAQ (reference sequence). In DNA form, the CDR3 reads TGTGCCAGCAGCTCCTCCGGGACTTCCCGCACAGATACGCAGTATTTT. Translation gives CASSSSGTSRTDTQYF.

This sequence joins TRBV28 and TRBJ2-4, with TRBD1 identical over 7 bases. The CDR3 spans 15 residues. Germline CDR1 MDHEN, CDR2 SYDVKM. The V gene end was trimmed by 5 bases and the J gene end by 2 bases; junction bases not matched to a gene: 6. The CDR3 loop is CASSRDSQTKNIQYF. As DNA, the CDR3 is TGTGCCAGCAGTCGGGACAGTCAAACCAAAAACATTCAGTACTTC.

The genes are TRBV21-1 and TRBJ1-5; the D segment call TRBD1 is taken from the table without a DNA check. TRBV21-1 is a pseudogene segment. There are 19 residues in the CDR3. CDR3 nucleotide sequence: TGTGCCAGCAGCATTCACAGGGGGCGCCTCCCCCATTTTCGACAGCCCCAGCATTTT. Translation gives CASSIHRGRLPHFRQPQHF.

The chain has TRBV15 and TRBJ1-4, with 9 bases that match TRBD1. The germline gives CDR1 LNHNV, CDR2 YYDKDF (reference sequence). V dropped 0 bases and J dropped 5; count of bases not matched to a gene: 4. This CDR3 spans 16 amino acids. CDR3 DNA sequence: TGTGCCACCAGCAGAGATGGGGACAGGGTAAATGAAAAACTGTTTTTT. Its protein product is CATSRDGDRVNEKLFF.

The V and J genes are TRBV2 and TRBJ2-1; D may be TRBD1 (5 bases). The CDR3 covers 15 residues. Germline CDR1 is SNHLY and CDR2 is FYNNEI. Trimming pared 7 bases from V and 9 bases from J, leaving 22 bases between. The CDR3 nucleotides read TGTGCCAGCACCCGGCAGGGTCTGGGCCATAGTGAGCAGTTCTTC. It translates to CASTRQGLGHSEQFF.

The chain recombines TRBV19 with TRBJ2-7; TRBD1 is a possible D gene (5 bases). V lost 0 bases, J lost 4 bases, and 13 bases lay in between. From germline, CDR1 is LNHDA and CDR2 SQIVND (reference sequence). CDR3 length equals 15 residues. DNA for the CDR3: TGTGCCAGTAGTATAGAAGGGGCAGGGCAATACGAGCAGTACTTC. Residues: CASSIEGAGQYEQYF. Using reference TRBV19 and TRBJ2-7 for the parts outside the CDR3, the full variable domain is DGGITQSPKYLFRKEGQNVTLSCEQNLNHDAMYWYRQDPGQGLRLIYYSQIVNDFQKGDIAEGYSVSREKKESFPLTVTSAQKNPTAFYLCASSIEGAGQYEQYFGPGTRLTVT.

The chain has TRBV7-9 and TRBJ2-1; D not resolved. V lost 7 bases to trimming and J lost 9 bases, with 13 bases between them. This CDR3 has 12 amino acids. The germline CDR1 and CDR2 sequences are SEHNR and FQNEAQ (reference sequence). The CDR3 DNA is TGTGCCAGCACTTTAGTGGTCGGTGAGCAGTTCTTC. Translating it yields CASTLVVGEQFF.

This clone has only a few counts. This chain uses TRBV4-1 with TRBJ1-4; 10 bases are shared with TRBD1. V shed 4 bases and J 1 base; nucleotides not matched to a gene: 6. From germline, CDR1 is MGHRA and CDR2 YSYEKL. The CDR3 extends over 17 amino acids. The CDR3 region is CASSLRDRGRTNEKLFF. CDR3 DNA sequence: TGCGCCAGCAGCCTCCGGGACAGGGGAAGAACTAATGAAAAACTGTTTTTT.

A remark on this clone: An end of the junction differs from the germline gene, which may be a read error. This chain joins TRBV2 and TRBJ1-1; 7 bases map to TRBD1. The CDR3 is 11 amino acids. The germline gives CDR1 SNHLY, CDR2 FYNNEI. The DNA of the CDR3 is TGTGCCAGCAGTGAATGGGACAGCCTGCAGTTT. It codes for CASSEWDSLQF. The whole variable domain, remainder taken from reference TRBV2 and TRBJ1-1, is EPEVTQTPSHQVTQMGQEVILRCVPISNHLYFYWYRQILGQKVEFLVSFYNNEISEKSEIFDDQFSVERPDGSNFTLKIRSTKLEDSAMYFCASSEWDSLQFGQGTRLTVV.

In its sample, this clone was seen once. The rearrangement joins TRBV4-2 to TRBJ2-6; 7 bases align to TRBD1. The length of the CDR3 is 18 residues. V was clipped by 0 bases and J by 1 base; unmatched bases: 6. From germline, CDR1 is LGHNA and CDR2 YNFKEQ. The CDR3 region has the DNA TGTGCCAGCAGCCAAGAGCTCGGGACAGCGTCTGGGGCCAACGTCCTGACTTTC. Its translation is CASSQELGTASGANVLTF.

In this sample, this clone turned up a few times. V usage is TRBV12-5 and J usage is TRBJ2-1, with D uncertain. Trimming took off 4 bases at V and 9 bases at J, with 4 bases between the two ends. This CDR3 region has 10 residues. The germline CDR1 and CDR2 sequences are LGHNT and FRNRAP. The CDR3 DNA is TGTGCTAGTGGTTCGGGTGAGCAGTTCTTC. Translating it yields CASGSGEQFF.

The J gene is TRBJ2-7, the V gene TRBV14, with 13 bases matching TRBD2. After removal of 1 base from V and 6 bases from J, the junction contained 12 bases not matched to a gene. Germline V lookup: CDR1 SGHDN, CDR2 FVKESK. This CDR3 has 18 amino acids. The CDR3 reads CASSQVRPGLAGFREQYF. CDR3 in DNA: TGTGCCAGCAGCCAAGTCAGGCCGGGACTAGCGGGATTTCGCGAGCAGTACTTC.

In its sample, this clone was seen a few times. CDR3 DNA: TGCAGCGTTGGCGGGGCGTCAATAAATGAGCAGTTCTTC. Amino acid sequence: CSVGGASINEQFF. V is TRBV29-1 and J is TRBJ2-1; D perhaps matches TRBD2 (6 bases). This CDR3 comprises 13 residues. CDR1 SQVTM and CDR2 ANQGSEA come from the germline V gene. Trimming removed 4 bases at V and 7 bases at J, with 14 bases between.